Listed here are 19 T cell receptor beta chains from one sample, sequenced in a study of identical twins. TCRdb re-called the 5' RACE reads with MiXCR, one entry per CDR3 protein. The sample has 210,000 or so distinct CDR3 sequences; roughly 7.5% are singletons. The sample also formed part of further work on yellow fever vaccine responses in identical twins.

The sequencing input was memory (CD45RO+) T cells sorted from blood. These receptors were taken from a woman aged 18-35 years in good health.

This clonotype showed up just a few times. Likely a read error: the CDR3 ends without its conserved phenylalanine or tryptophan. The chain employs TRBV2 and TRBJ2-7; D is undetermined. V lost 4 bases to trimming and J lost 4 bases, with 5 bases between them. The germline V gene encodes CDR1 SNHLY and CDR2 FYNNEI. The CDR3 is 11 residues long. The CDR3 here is CASSGQYEQYS. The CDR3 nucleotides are TGTGCCAGCAGTGGGCAGTACGAGCAGTACTCC.

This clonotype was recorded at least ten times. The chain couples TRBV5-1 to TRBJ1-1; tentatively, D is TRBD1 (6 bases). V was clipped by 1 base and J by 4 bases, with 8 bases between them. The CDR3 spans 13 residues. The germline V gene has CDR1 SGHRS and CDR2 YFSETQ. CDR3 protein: CASSLTGFTEAFF. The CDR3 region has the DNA TGCGCCAGCAGCTTGACAGGGTTCACTGAAGCTTTCTTT.

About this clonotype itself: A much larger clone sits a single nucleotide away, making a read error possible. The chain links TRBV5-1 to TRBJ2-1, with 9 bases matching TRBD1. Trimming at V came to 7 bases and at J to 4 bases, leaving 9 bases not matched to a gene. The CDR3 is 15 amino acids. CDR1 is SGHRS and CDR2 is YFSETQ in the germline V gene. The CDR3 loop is CASGHRDRAYNEQFF. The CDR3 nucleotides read TGCGCCAGCGGACATAGGGACAGGGCGTACAATGAGCAGTTCTTC.

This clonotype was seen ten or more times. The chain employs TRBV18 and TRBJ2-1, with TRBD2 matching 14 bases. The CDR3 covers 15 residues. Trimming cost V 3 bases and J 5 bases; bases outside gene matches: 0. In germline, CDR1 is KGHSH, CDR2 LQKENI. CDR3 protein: CASSPGLAGDNEQFF. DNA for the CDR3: TGTGCCAGCTCACCGGGACTAGCGGGGGACAATGAGCAGTTCTTC.

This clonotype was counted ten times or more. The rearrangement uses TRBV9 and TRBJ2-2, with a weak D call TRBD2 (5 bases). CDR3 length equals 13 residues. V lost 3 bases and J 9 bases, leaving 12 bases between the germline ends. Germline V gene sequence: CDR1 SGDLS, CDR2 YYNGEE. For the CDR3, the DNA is TGTGCCAGCAGCGGCTCTAGCTATCGGGAGCTGTTTTTT. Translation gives CASSGSSYRELFF.

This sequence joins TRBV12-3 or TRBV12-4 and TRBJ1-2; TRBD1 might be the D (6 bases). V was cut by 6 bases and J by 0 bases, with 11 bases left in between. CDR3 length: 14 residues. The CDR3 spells CASRRTAANYGYTF. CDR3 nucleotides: TGTGCCAGCAGACGGACAGCCGCTAACTATGGCTACACCTTC.

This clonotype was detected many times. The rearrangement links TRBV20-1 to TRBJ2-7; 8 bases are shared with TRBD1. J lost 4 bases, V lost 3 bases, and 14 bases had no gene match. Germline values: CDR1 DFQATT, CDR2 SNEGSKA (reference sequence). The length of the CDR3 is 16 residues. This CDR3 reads CSASGQGKFSAYEQYF. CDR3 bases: TGCAGTGCTAGTGGACAGGGTAAATTTTCGGCGTACGAGCAGTACTTC.

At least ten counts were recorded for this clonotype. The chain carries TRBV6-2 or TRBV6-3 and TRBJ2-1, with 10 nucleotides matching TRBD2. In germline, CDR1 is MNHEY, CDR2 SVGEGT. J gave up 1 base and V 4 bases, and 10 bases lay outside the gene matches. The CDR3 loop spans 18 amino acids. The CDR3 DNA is TGTGCCAGCAGTTCCACTCGTACTAGCGGGGTATCCTACAATGAGCAGTTCTTC. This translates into CASSSTRTSGVSYNEQFF.

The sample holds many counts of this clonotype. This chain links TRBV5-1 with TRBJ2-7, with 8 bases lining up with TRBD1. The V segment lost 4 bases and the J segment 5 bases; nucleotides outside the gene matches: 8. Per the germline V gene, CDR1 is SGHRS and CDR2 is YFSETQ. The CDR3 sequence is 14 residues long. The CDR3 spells CASSKEGQGDEQYF. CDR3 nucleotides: TGCGCCAGCAGCAAAGAAGGACAGGGCGACGAGCAGTACTTC.

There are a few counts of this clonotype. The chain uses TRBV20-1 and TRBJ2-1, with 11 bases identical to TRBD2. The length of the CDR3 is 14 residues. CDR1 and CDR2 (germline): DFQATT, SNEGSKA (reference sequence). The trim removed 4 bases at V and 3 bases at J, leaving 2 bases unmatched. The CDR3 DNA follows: TGCAGTGCTACCCTAGCGGGGGGCTACAATGAGCAGTTCTTC. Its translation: CSATLAGGYNEQFF.

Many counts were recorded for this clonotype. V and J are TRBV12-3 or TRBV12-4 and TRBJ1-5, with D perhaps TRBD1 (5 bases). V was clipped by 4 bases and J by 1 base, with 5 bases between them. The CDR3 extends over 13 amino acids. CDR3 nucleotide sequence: TGTGCCAGCAGTTGGACAAGCAATCAGCCCCAGCATTTT. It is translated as CASSWTSNQPQHF.

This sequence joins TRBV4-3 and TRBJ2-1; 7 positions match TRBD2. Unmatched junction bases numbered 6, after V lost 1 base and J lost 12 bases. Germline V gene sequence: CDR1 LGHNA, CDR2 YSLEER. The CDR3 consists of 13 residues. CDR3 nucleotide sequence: TGCGCCAGCAGCCAAGCCGAGTCGGGGGGGCAGTTCTTC. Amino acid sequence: CASSQAESGGQFF.

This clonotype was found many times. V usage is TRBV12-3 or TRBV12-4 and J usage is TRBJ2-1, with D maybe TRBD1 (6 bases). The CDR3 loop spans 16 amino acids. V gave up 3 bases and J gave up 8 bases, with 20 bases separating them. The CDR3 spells CASSFPTGIQVDEQFF. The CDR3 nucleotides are TGTGCCAGCAGTTTCCCGACAGGTATCCAAGTTGATGAGCAGTTCTTC.

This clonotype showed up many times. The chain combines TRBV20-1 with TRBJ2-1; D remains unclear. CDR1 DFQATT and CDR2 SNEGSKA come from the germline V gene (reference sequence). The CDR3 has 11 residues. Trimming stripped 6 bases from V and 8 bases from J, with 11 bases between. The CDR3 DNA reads TGCAGTGCAGGGCCGAAGGATGAGCAGTTCTTC. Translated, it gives CSAGPKDEQFF.

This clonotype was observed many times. CDR3 sequence reads: CASSQRQEIYNEQFF. The CDR3 DNA sequence: TGTGCCAGCAGCCAACGACAGGAGATTTACAATGAGCAGTTCTTC. This chain uses TRBV4-2 with TRBJ2-1; a possible D gene is TRBD1 (6 bases). The CDR3 has 15 amino acids. Germline-derived CDR1 and CDR2 are LGHNA and YNFKEQ. The V gene lost 2 bases and the J gene lost 4 bases, with 12 bases spanning the gap.

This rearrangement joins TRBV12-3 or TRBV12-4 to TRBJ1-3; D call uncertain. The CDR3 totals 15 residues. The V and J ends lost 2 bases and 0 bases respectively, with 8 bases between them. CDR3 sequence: CASSLLRPSGNTIYF. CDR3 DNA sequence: TGTGCCAGCAGTTTACTCCGTCCCTCTGGAAACACCATATATTTT.

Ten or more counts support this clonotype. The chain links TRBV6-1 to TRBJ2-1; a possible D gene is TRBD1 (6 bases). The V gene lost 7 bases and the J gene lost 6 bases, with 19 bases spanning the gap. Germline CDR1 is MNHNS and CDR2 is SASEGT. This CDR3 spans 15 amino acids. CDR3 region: CASTLAYTGPNEQFF. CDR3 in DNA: TGTGCCAGCACCCTGGCTTATACAGGGCCCAATGAGCAGTTCTTC.

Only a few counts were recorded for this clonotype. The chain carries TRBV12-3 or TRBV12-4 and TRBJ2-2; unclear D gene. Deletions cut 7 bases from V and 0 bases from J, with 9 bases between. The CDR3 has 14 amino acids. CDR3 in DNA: TGTGCCAGCATCTTTGGCACGAACACCGGGGAGCTGTTTTTT. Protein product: CASIFGTNTGELFF.

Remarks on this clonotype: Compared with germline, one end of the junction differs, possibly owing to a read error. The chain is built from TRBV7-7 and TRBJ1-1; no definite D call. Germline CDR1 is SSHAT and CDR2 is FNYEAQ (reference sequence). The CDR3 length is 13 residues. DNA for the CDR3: TGTGCTAGCAGCTTAGAAGAGGGCACTGAAGCTTTCTTT. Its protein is CASSLEEGTEAFF.